This is a list of T cell receptor beta chains from one sample in a study of blood T cells in healthy people across ages. A single record per CDR3 protein comes from TCRdb applying MiXCR to the 5' RACE reads. The sample has around 280,000 distinct CDR3 sequences; roughly 27% are singletons. The sample was blood. Every receptor here comes from an older woman in good health. The CDR3 runs from the conserved cysteine through the conserved F or W. Each record gives: V gene, clone size, J gene, D gene, CDR3 protein, CDR3 DNA. D genes are given only for firm matches. Clone size is stated in some rows and not others, as once, few, many or a class when expanded.

TRBV10-1	-	TRBJ2-1	TRBD1	CASSESRGRHEQFF	TGCGCCAGCAGTGAGTCGAGGGGGCGTCATGAGCAGTTCTTC
TRBV11-1	-	TRBJ2-5	-	CASNKGGGNKKETQYF	TGTGCCAGCAACAAAGGGGGAGGAAACAAGAAGGAGACCCAGTACTTC
TRBV5-1	-	TRBJ2-3	-	CASGASTDTQYF	TGCGCCAGCGGGGCGAGCACAGATACGCAGTATTTT
TRBV10-3	-	TRBJ2-1	-	CAISPDREQFF	TGTGCCATCAGTCCGGACCGTGAGCAGTTCTTC
TRBV4-3	-	TRBJ2-2	TRBD1	CASSQDRGQGNTGELFF	TGCGCCAGCAGCCAAGATCGTGGACAGGGAAACACCGGGGAGCTGTTTTTT
TRBV20-1	-	TRBJ2-1	-	CSARKDTSYNEQFF	TGCAGTGCTAGGAAGGACACCTCCTACAATGAGCAGTTCTTC
TRBV3-1	-	TRBJ2-3	-	CASSQNYRASTDTQYF	TGTGCCAGCAGCCAAAATTACCGAGCTAGTACAGATACGCAGTATTTT
TRBV4-3	-	TRBJ2-7	-	CASSQDRQGSSYEQYF	TGCGCCAGCAGCCAAGACAGGCAGGGAAGCTCCTACGAGCAGTACTTC
TRBV5-1	many	TRBJ2-3	TRBD1	CASSIPTGFTDTQYF	TGCGCCAGCAGCATCCCGACAGGGTTCACAGATACGCAGTATTTT
TRBV5-1	-	TRBJ2-5	-	CASSLTDDRQETQYF	TGCGCCAGCAGCTTGACAGACGACAGGCAAGAGACCCAGTACTTC
TRBV3-1	-	TRBJ1-3	-	CASSQEATTIYF	TGTGCCAGCAGCCAAGAGGCGACCACCATATATTTT
TRBV28	many	TRBJ2-5	TRBD2	CASSLPLAGGGETQYF	TGTGCCAGCAGTTTACCACTAGCGGGAGGTGGAGAGACCCAGTACTTC
TRBV11-2	-	TRBJ2-1	TRBD1	CASSLGGTGGREQFF	TGTGCCAGCAGCTTAGGCGGGACAGGGGGTCGAGAGCAGTTCTTC
TRBV10-3	-	TRBJ2-1	-	CAIMSRGEQFF	TGTGCCATCATGTCGCGGGGTGAGCAGTTCTTC
TRBV29-1	many	TRBJ2-7	TRBD2	CSVETLAGRSEQYF	TGCAGCGTTGAAACATTAGCGGGGCGTAGCGAGCAGTACTTC
TRBV29-1	many	TRBJ2-3	-	CSVSGRGERTDTQYF	TGCAGCGTTTCGGGGAGAGGGGAGCGCACAGATACGCAGTATTTT
TRBV11-1	-	TRBJ2-1	-	CASSSYASRNEQFF	TGTGCCAGCAGCTCCTATGCTAGCAGGAATGAGCAGTTCTTC
TRBV4-2	-	TRBJ2-7	-	CASSQDSGWDQLSYEQYF	TGTGCCAGCAGCCAAGATAGCGGTTGGGACCAACTCTCCTACGAGCAGTACTTC
TRBV12-3/TRBV12-4	once	TRBJ2-1	-	CASSPGAAEQFF	TGTGCCAGCAGCCCTGGGGCGGCTGAGCAGTTCTTC
TRBV20-1	few	TRBJ2-5	-	CSGNPAQNTWTQYF	TGCAGTGGCAACCCGGCCCAAAATACGTGGACCCAGTACTTC
TRBV2	-	TRBJ2-2	-	CASRPGVANTGELFF	TGTGCCAGCAGGCCAGGGGTCGCGAACACCGGGGAGCTGTTTTTT
TRBV28	once	TRBJ2-3	TRBD1	CAISDRVEMADTQYF	TGTGCCATCTCAGACAGGGTGGAAATGGCAGATACGCAGTATTTT
TRBV7-9	once	TRBJ2-1	TRBD2	CASSIGLAAIEQFF	TGTGCCAGCAGCATAGGACTAGCGGCTATAGAGCAGTTCTTC
TRBV16	-	TRBJ2-1	-	CASSQRLASSSYNEQFF	TGTGCCAGCAGCCAACGCCTGGCTAGCAGCTCCTACAATGAGCAGTTCTTC
TRBV20-1	-	TRBJ2-5	-	CSARNRLAPQENQYF	TGCAGTGCTAGGAATAGGCTAGCTCCCCAAGAGAACCAGTACTTC
TRBV25-1	-	TRBJ1-1	-	CASSLGGGNTEAFF	TGTGCCAGCAGTCTGGGGGGCGGGAACACTGAAGCTTTCTTT
TRBV4-1	-	TRBJ1-1	TRBD1	CASSQEPGQAAEAFF	TGCGCCAGCAGCCAAGAACCGGGACAGGCGGCTGAAGCTTTCTTT
TRBV20-1	-	TRBJ2-3	TRBD2	CSARDGASGRDTQYF	TGCAGTGCTAGAGATGGTGCTAGCGGGAGGGATACGCAGTATTTT
TRBV28	-	TRBJ2-7	-	CASSLSSHYEQYF	TGTGCCAGCAGTTTATCTTCTCACTACGAGCAGTACTTC
TRBV29-1	-	TRBJ2-3	-	CSVVNQGPGTDTQYF	TGCAGCGTGGTGAATCAGGGGCCTGGCACAGATACGCAGTATTTT
TRBV6-5	few	TRBJ2-3	-	CASTLANTQYF	TGTGCCAGCACGCTAGCGAATACGCAGTATTTT
TRBV28	-	TRBJ2-7	TRBD2	CASSLNGIGGGTGMSSYEQYF	TGTGCCAGCAGTTTAAATGGAATTGGCGGGGGTACTGGGATGAGCTCCTACGAGCAGTACTTC
TRBV20-1	-	TRBJ2-1	-	CSAPTGRRSANEQFF	TGCAGTGCCCCCACGGGGCGACGGTCGGCCAATGAGCAGTTCTTC
TRBV7-2	-	TRBJ2-1	TRBD2	CASSIEGWGLAGPEQFF	TGTGCCAGCAGCATAGAGGGTTGGGGACTAGCGGGCCCAGAGCAGTTCTTC
TRBV20-1	few	TRBJ2-7	-	CSAIAGQSIYEQYF	TGCAGTGCTATCGCGGGACAGTCTATCTACGAGCAGTACTTC